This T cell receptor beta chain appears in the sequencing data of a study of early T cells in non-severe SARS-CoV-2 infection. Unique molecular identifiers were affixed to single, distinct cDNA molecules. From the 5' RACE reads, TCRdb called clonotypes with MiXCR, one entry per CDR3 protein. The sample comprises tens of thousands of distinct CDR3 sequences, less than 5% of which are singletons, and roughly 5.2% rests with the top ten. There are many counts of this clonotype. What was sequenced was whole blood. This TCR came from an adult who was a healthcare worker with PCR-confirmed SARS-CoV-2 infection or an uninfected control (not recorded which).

The CDR3 loop reads CASSSLRGLGETQYF. In DNA form, the CDR3 reads TGCGCCAGCAGCTCGCTCCGGGGGCTTGGGGAGACCCAGTACTTC. The chain combines TRBV4-1 with TRBJ2-5, with D perhaps TRBD1 or TRBD2 (6 bases each). Per the germline V gene, CDR1 is MGHRA and CDR2 is YSYEKL. V was trimmed by 5 bases and J by 5 bases, leaving 18 bases between them. The CDR3 extends over 15 amino acids.